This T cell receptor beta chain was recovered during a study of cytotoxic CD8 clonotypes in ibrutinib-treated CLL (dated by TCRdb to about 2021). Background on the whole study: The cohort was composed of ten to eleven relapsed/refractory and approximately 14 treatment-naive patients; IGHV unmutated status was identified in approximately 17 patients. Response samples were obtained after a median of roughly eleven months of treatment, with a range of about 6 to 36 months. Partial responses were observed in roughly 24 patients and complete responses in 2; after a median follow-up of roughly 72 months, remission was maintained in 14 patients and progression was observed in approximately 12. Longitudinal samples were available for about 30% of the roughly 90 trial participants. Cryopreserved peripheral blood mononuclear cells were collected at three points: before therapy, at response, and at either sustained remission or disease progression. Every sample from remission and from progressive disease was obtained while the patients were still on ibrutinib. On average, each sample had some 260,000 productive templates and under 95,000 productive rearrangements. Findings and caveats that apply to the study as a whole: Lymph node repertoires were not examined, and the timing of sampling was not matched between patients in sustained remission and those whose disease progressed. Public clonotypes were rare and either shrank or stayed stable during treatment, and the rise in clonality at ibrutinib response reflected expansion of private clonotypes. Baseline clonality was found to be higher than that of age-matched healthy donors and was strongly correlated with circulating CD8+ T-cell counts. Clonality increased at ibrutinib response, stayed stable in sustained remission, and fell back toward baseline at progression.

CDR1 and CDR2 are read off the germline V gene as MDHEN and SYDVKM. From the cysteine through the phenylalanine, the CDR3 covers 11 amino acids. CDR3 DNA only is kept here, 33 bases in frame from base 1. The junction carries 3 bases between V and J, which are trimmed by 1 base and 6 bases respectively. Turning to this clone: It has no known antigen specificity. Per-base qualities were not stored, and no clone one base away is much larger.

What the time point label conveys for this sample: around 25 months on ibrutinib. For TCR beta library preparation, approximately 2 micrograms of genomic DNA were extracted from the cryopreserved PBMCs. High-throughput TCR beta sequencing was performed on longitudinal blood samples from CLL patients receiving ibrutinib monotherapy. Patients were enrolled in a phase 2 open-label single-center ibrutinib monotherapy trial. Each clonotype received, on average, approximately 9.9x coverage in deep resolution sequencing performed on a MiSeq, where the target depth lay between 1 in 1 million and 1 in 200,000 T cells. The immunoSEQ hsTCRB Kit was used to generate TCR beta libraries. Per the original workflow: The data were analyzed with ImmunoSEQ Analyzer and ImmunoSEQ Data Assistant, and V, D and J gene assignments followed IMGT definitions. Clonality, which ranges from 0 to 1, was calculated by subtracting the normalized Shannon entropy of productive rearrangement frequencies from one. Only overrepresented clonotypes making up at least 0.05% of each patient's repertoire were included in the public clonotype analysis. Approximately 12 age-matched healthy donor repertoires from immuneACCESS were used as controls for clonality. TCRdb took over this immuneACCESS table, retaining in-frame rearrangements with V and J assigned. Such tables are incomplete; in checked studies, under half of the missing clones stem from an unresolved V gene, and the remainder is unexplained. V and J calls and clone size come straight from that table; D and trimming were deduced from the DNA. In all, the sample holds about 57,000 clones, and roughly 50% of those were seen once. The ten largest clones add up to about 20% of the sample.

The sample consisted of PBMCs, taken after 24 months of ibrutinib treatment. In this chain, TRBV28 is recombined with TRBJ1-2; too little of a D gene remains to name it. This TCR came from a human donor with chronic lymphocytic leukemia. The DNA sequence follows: TGTGCCAGCAGTTTATTAGATGGCTACACCTTC. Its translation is CASSLLDGYTF.